One sample yielded the 11 T cell receptor beta chains listed below, sequenced in a study of early stage breast cancer tumors. Using immunoSEQ multiplex PCR, the repertoire was profiled, and TCRdb retains in-frame clones only, with some absent. Among 4,500 or so clones, just under 70% were seen once, and the ten largest hold more than 25%. Sequencing was carried out using normal breast tissue next to the tumor. Receptor source: a person aged 55-75 years with breast cancer.

The chain couples TRBV7-8 to TRBJ1-2, with 7 nucleotides matching TRBD1. This CDR3 is 13 amino acids long. The germline CDR1 and CDR2 sequences are SGHVS and FQNEAQ. Trimming cost V 5 bases and J 4 bases; bases outside gene matches: 4. Here the CDR3 DNA reads TGTGCCAGCAGCGAACGGGACAGCTATGGCTACACCTTC. It specifies CASSERDSYGYTF.

The CDR3, as DNA: TGTGCCAGCAGCTTAGGCAGGGGTGATACGCAGTATTTT. It codes for CASSLGRGDTQYF. V and J are TRBV7-3 and TRBJ2-3; D is perhaps TRBD1 (6 bases). Trimming stripped 2 bases from V and 6 bases from J, with 9 bases between. Germline-derived CDR1 and CDR2 are SGHTA and FQGTGA. This CDR3 comprises 13 residues.

The rearrangement links TRBV7-3 to TRBJ2-1; tentative D call: TRBD2 (6 bases). Per the germline V gene, CDR1 is SGHTA and CDR2 is FQGTGA. V was clipped by 5 bases and J by 8 bases, with 16 bases between them. The CDR3 has 14 residues. CDR3 in DNA: TGTGCCAGCAGCCTCGGGACTCGCCTTGATGAGCAGTTCTTC. Its protein product is CASSLGTRLDEQFF. The full variable domain, with the rest looked up from reference TRBV7-3 and TRBJ2-1, is GAGVSQTPSNKVTEKGKYVELRCDPISGHTALYWYRQSLGQGPEFLIYFQGTGAADDSGLPNDRFFAVRPEGSVSTLKIQRTERGDSAVYLCASSLGTRLDEQFFGPGTRLTVL.

V is TRBV28 and J is TRBJ1-3; 7 bases are shared with TRBD1. The CDR3 extends over 15 amino acids. V dropped 7 bases and J dropped 4; count of bases not matched to a gene: 10. Germline CDR1 and CDR2: MDHEN and SYDVKM. The DNA of the CDR3 is TGTGCCAGCACCTCGGGACAGCGCATGGGAAACACCATATATTTT. Its protein is CASTSGQRMGNTIYF.

This clone is large. The rearrangement uses TRBV15 and TRBJ1-1; no reliable D call. Between the trimmed V and J ends, which lost 0 bases and 0 bases, there was a span of 8 bases. The CDR3 loop spans 15 amino acids. Looked up from germline, CDR1 is LNHNV and CDR2 is YYDKDF (reference sequence). CDR3 coding DNA: TGTGCCACCAGCAGAGAAAAAACCCTGAACACTGAAGCTTTCTTT. Its protein product is CATSREKTLNTEAFF.

This clone has only a few counts. The chain recombines TRBV19 with TRBJ1-1; TRBD1 agrees at 8 bases. The CDR3 length is 12 residues. Germline values: CDR1 LNHDA, CDR2 SQIVND (reference sequence). This chain's CDR3 is CASGQGNTEAFF. The CDR3 nucleotides read TGTGCTTCCGGACAGGGGAACACTGAAGCTTTCTTT.

The V and J genes are TRBV11-2 and TRBJ2-5; 7 nucleotides line up with TRBD1. Unmatched junction bases numbered 9, after V lost 5 bases and J lost 3 bases. This CDR3 has 15 amino acids. Germline values: CDR1 SGHAT, CDR2 FQNNGV. CDR3 DNA: TGTGCCAGCAGCCCCGCCGACAGGGTGGAAGAGACCCAGTACTTC. Translated, it gives CASSPADRVEETQYF.

This clone was observed a few times. The J gene is TRBJ2-1, the V gene TRBV9; 7 bases align to TRBD2. The CDR3 is 15 residues long. The germline V gene encodes CDR1 SGDLS and CDR2 YYNGEE. The trim removed 3 bases at V and 3 bases at J, leaving 6 bases unmatched. The CDR3 sequence is CASSASGGYYNEQFF. The CDR3 coding sequence is TGTGCCAGCAGCGCTAGCGGTGGGTACTACAATGAGCAGTTCTTC.

The V call is TRBV5-1, the J call TRBJ2-7; 8 positions match TRBD1. This CDR3 has 15 residues. Germline V gene lookup returns CDR1 SGHRS and CDR2 YFSETQ. V shed 4 bases and J 0 bases; nucleotides not matched to a gene: 6. The CDR3, as DNA: TGCGCCAGCAGCCCGGGACAGGCAATCTCCTACGAGCAGTACTTC. Amino acids: CASSPGQAISYEQYF.

The chain has TRBV4-1 and TRBJ1-1, with TRBD1 as a possible D gene (5 bases). There are 14 residues in the CDR3. CDR1 and CDR2 from the germline V gene are MGHRA and YSYEKL. Trimming took 3 bases from V and 3 from J, leaving 11 bases between them. CDR3 loop: CASSHQGWDTEAFF. The CDR3 nucleotides are TGCGCCAGCAGCCATCAGGGATGGGACACTGAAGCTTTCTTT.

This chain links TRBV5-1 with TRBJ2-2; D is ambiguous. V was pared by 6 bases and J by 5 bases, with 5 bases between. Per germline, CDR1 SGHRS and CDR2 YFSETQ. This CDR3 has 11 amino acids. The CDR3 bases are TGCGCCAGCACGACGACCGGGGAGCTGTTTTTT. This encodes CASTTTGELFF.